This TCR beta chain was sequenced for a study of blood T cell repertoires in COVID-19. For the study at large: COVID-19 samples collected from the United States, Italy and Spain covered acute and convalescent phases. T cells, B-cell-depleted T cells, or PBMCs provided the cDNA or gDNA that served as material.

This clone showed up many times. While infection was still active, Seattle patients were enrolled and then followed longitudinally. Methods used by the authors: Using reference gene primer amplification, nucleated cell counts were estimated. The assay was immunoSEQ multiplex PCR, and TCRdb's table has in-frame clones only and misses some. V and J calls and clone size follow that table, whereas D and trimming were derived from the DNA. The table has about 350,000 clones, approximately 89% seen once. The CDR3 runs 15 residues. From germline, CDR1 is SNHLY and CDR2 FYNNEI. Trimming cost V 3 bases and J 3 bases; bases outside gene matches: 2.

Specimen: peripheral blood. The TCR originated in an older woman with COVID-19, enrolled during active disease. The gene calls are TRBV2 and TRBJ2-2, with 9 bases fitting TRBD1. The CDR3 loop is CASSDGTGYTGELFF. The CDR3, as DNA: TGTGCCAGCAGTGATGGGACAGGGTACACCGGGGAGCTGTTTTTT.